This T cell receptor (beta chain) is drawn from a study of T cells after yellow fever vaccination. Broader study findings: A limited proportion of clonotypes was detected within both the CD4 and CD8 compartments. Bulk-population clonotypes that are abundant could appear as contaminants in FACS-sorted repertoires. Re-detected after boosting: most primary clones, about 96% of CD4 and around 86% of CD8.

This clonotype was detected many times. Its specificity is unknown. CDR1 is DFQATT and CDR2 is SNEGSKA in the germline V gene (reference sequence). The trim removed 5 bases at V and 7 bases at J, leaving 10 bases unmatched. The CDR3 contains 14 residues. Template-switching 5'RACE yielded the TCR cDNA; a universal primer site and UMIs were added in the process. TCRdb re-derived calls from the 5' RACE reads in MiXCR, one entry per CDR3 protein. The sample contains under 150,000 distinct CDR3 sequences, 7.7% of which appear only once. The chain uses TRBV20-1 and TRBJ2-1; the match to TRBD2 covers 8 bases. The sample in question was CD4+ T cells sorted from PBMCs, obtained 5 days after the yellow fever booster vaccination. This clonotype was obtained from a man aged 25-40 years who received the YFV17D yellow fever vaccine. The CDR3 region is CSAPSGRKGNEQFF. DNA of the CDR3: TGCAGTGCTCCGAGCGGGAGAAAGGGAAATGAGCAGTTCTTC.